These T cell receptor beta chains were read from a single sample in a study of T cell responses to AZD1222 COVID-19 vaccine. Clones were read by immunoSEQ multiplex PCR, and TCRdb kept only the in-frame ones, dropping some. The sample lists some 120,000 clones, over 85% occurring once. The sample consisted of peripheral blood, taken on day 0 of AZD1222 vaccination. The receptors shown here come from an adult in good health. The CDR3 runs from the conserved cysteine through the conserved F or W. The order of the fields is V gene, CDR3 length, J gene, clone size, D gene, CDR3 DNA, CDR3 protein. A D gene is named only where the DNA matches it firmly. Expanded clones are given a class, and other clones once, few, many or no size at all.

TRBV6-1	15	TRBJ1-5	-	-	TGTGCCAGCAGTGAAGACAGGGTATCTCGTCAGCCCCAGCATTTT	CASSEDRVSRQPQHF
TRBV28	13	TRBJ1-2	-	-	TGTGCCAGCAGTTTTAGGCAGAGCTATGGCTACACCTTC	CASSFRQSYGYTF
TRBV19	16	TRBJ2-1	once	-	TGTGCCAGTAGTCAAAATGGAGGGTTGAAGGGGAATGAGCAGTTCTTC	CASSQNGGLKGNEQFF
TRBV7-9	15	TRBJ1-3	-	-	TGTGCCAGCAGCTTTAGTGAGGGACCATGGGACACCATATATTTT	CASSFSEGPWDTIYF
TRBV19	12	TRBJ2-7	-	-	TGTGCCAGTAGTTTGGGGGGAATCGAGCAGTACTTC	CASSLGGIEQYF
TRBV4-2	15	TRBJ2-2	once	-	TGTGCCAGCAGCCCCGGGACGGGGAACACCGGGGAGCTGTTTTTT	CASSPGTGNTGELFF
TRBV19	16	TRBJ1-5	-	-	TGTGCCAGTAGTATGGGTTCAGGGATGGGGAATCAGCCCCAGCATTTT	CASSMGSGMGNQPQHF
TRBV24-1	17	TRBJ2-2	-	TRBD2	TGTGCCACCAGATGGACTAGCGGGAGGCCGGGAACCGGGGAGCTGTTTTTT	CATRWTSGRPGTGELFF
TRBV4-1	14	TRBJ1-2	-	-	TGCGCCAGCAGCCAAGCGGCAGCTAACTATGGCTACACCTTC	CASSQAAANYGYTF
TRBV28	13	TRBJ1-2	-	-	TGTGCCAGCAGTTTAGTTCGGGTTCGAGGCTACACCTTC	CASSLVRVRGYTF
TRBV7-9	16	TRBJ1-1	-	-	TGTGCCAGCAGCTTAGGGGGGGCCTCGGTTCTGGGATCTTCTTTCTTT	CASSLGGASVLGSSFF
TRBV7-9	17	TRBJ2-2	-	TRBD1	TGTGCCAGCAGCTTACCCGGACAGGGGGCGTTGACCGGGGAGCTGTTTTTT	CASSLPGQGALTGELFF
TRBV27	15	TRBJ2-7	few	-	TGTGCCAGCACTGTGGCCTCGGGGAGCTCCTACGAGCAGTACTTC	CASTVASGSSYEQYF